This T cell receptor (beta chain) came from a study of beta chain features in type 1 diabetes. Study information: Sorted cells, some 98,000,000 in number, were examined across all samples. Study findings and constraints: Compared with healthy donors, patients appeared to share more similar naive, central memory and regulatory TCRB repertoires.

Markers CD45RO/CCR7/CD25/CD127/CD95/CD27 served to sort CD4+ naive, central memory, regulatory and stem cell-like memory cells. This CDR3 is 18 amino acids long. V shed 3 bases and J 1 base; nucleotides not matched to a gene: 8. The germline V gene has CDR1 SGHRS and CDR2 YFSETQ. A word on this clone: Its specificity is not known.

Expressed TCRB transcripts were sequenced, since all the RNA that had been isolated was reverse transcribed. Measured with immunoSEQ multiplex PCR; TCRdb has only the in-frame clones, and not every one. Among 140,000 to 150,000 clones listed, more than 9% were seen once. J is TRBJ2-3 and V is TRBV5-1, with 13 bases aligning to TRBD2. The sequenced sample was naive CD4+ T cells from blood. The source of this sequence is a man younger than 35 in good health. The CDR3 reads CASSSGLAGPLGTDTQYF. DNA for the CDR3: TGCGCCAGCAGCTCGGGACTAGCGGGGCCCCTCGGCACAGATACGCAGTATTTT.